This record concerns one TCR beta chain sequence. This CDR3 has 13 amino acids. V shed 1 base and J shed 7 bases, with 8 bases lying between them. Germline loops: CDR1 LNHDA, CDR2 SQIVND (reference sequence). This entry is derived from a study of blood T cell repertoires in COVID-19. Study-wide context: Sites across the United States, Italy and Spain contributed samples from acute and convalescent COVID-19. PBMCs, B-cell-depleted T cells, or T cells provided the cDNA or gDNA that made up the material.

In the original processing: Quantification of nucleated cells was approximated via reference gene primer amplification. Assay used: immunoSEQ multiplex PCR; TCRdb lists only in-frame clones, some missing. V and J calls and clone size are copied from that table; D and trimming were computed from the DNA. The table has more than 60,000 clones, about nine tenths seen once; the top ten hold 15% to 20%. The specimen was peripheral blood. V usage is TRBV19 and J usage is TRBJ1-5; D unclear. This receptor was obtained from a woman aged 80 or over with active or convalescent COVID-19. The CDR3 DNA sequence: TGTGCCAGTAGTATAGGACTGGCGCAGCCCCAGCATTTT. Its translation is CASSIGLAQPQHF.